This TCR beta chain was recovered during a study of OX40 agonist ivuxolimab in advanced cancers. In the study overall: The patients received ivuxolimab by intravenous route every 2 weeks at 0.01 to 10 mg/kg. Dose-escalation patients' cancers were hepatocellular carcinoma, melanoma, renal cell or head and neck cancer.

Profiling relied on immunoSEQ multiplex PCR, and the TCRdb table lists in-frame clones only, not all of them. This table has about 88,000 clones, approximately 90% appearing once. Germline loops: CDR1 SNHLY, CDR2 FYNNEI. The V gene lost 4 bases and the J gene lost 8 bases, with 20 bases spanning the gap. The length of the CDR3 is 15 residues. On this clone itself: Its target is unknown.

General study points: In the expanded peripheral T cells, antigen specificity was never determined. Compared with others, partial responders at 0.1-3.0 mg/kg displayed clonal expansion among the lowest.

This chain joins TRBV2 and TRBJ2-5; D remains unclear. The sequence came from an adult with an advanced solid tumor such as melanoma, head and neck, liver or kidney cancer. This sample comprised CD4+ or CD8+ T cells sorted from blood, obtained in a trial of the OX40 agonist ivuxolimab. This chain's CDR3 is CASSVFPRRNTTQYF. CDR3 DNA: TGTGCCAGCAGTGTTTTTCCGAGACGAAATACCACCCAGTACTTC.